Listed here are 18 T cell receptor delta chains from one sample, sequenced in a study of gamma-delta T cells after stem cell transplantation. TCRdb applied CATT to the RT-PCR reads for clone calling. Here the sample spans approximately 1,300 delta-chain clones, under 2% being singletons. The specimen was gamma-delta T cells. These receptors originate from a human donor. It is not recorded whose cells these are; they may come from a transplant donor.

With regard to this clone: TCRdb shows a much larger clone's protein in place of this DNA's translation, and the two differ at residue 11, likely through a read error; the protein shown is translated from the DNA. The CDR3 loop is CACDRTGGYSGSWDTRQMFF. DNA of the CDR3: TGTGCCTGTGACCGTACTGGGGGATACTCGGGCTCCTGGGACACCCGACAGATGTTTTTC. This rearrangement joins TRDV2 to TRDJ3, with TRDD3 identical over 12 bases. Germline CDR1 and CDR2: GEAIGNYY and EKD. Unmatched junction bases numbered 8, after V lost 3 bases and J lost 0 bases. CDR3 length equals 20 residues.

This clone turned up a few times. This sequence is one base from a far larger clone and is likely a read error. V is TRDV1 and J is TRDJ3; 13 nucleotides match TRDD3. This CDR3 has 25 amino acids. V lost 2 bases and J lost 0; bases outside the gene matches: 19. The germline CDR1 and CDR2 sequences are TSWWSYY and QGS. The CDR3 sequence: CALGEGVHLGNYWGIRSWDTRQMFF. CDR3 coding DNA: TGTGCTCTTGGGGAAGGAGTTCACCTAGGGAATTACTGGGGGATACGCTCCTGGGACACCCGACAGATGTTTTTC.

On this clone itself: This DNA's translation differs at residue 8 from TCRdb's protein, which comes from a much larger clone; a read error is likely, and the protein shown is translated from the DNA. The genes are TRDV2 and TRDJ1; TRDD3 matches at 8 bases. Germline lookup yields CDR1 GEAIGNYY and CDR2 EKD. J was trimmed by 1 base and V by 0 bases; bases with no gene match: 15. There are 19 residues in the CDR3. In DNA, the CDR3 is TGTGCCTGTGACACCTTACTGAGGGATACGCCTACGGGCACCGATAAACTCATCTTT. It codes for CACDTLLRDTPTGTDKLIF.

The rearrangement joins TRDV2 to TRDJ1; 7 nucleotides match TRDD3. Trimming took 0 bases from V and 1 from J; bases not matched to a gene: 4. The CDR3 contains 15 residues. Germline V gene lookup returns CDR1 GEAIGNYY and CDR2 EKD. CDR3 residues: CACDTVLGFTDKLIF. DNA of the CDR3: TGTGCCTGTGACACCGTACTGGGGTTCACCGATAAACTCATCTTT.

A note on this clone: A single base is all that separates this from a far larger clone, so a read error is likely. V gene TRDV2 combines with J gene TRDJ1; 8 bases are a match to TRDD3. V was pared by 3 bases and J by 0 bases, with 26 bases of the junction left unmatched. CDR3 size: 22 residues. CDR1 and CDR2 from the germline V gene are GEAIGNYY and EKD. The CDR3 loop is CACDSLPTPLTGGHPYTDKLIF. In nucleotides, the CDR3 is TGTGCCTGTGACTCCTTGCCTACCCCACTTACTGGGGGGCATCCTTACACCGATAAACTCATCTTT.

As for this clone: Given a far larger clone just one base away, this is likely a sequencing read error. The sample contains more than one DNA sequence encoding this CDR3. The chain employs TRDV2 and TRDJ1; the match to TRDD3 covers 12 bases. The germline V gene encodes CDR1 GEAIGNYY and CDR2 EKD. This CDR3 has 19 amino acids. CDR3 in amino acids: CACDTYWGIPPVHTDKLIF. For the CDR3, the DNA is TGTGCCTGTGACACCTACTGGGGGATACCGCCGGTCCACACTGATAAACTCATCTTT.

This clone occurred a few times. A far larger clone differs by one base, so this is likely a read error. This chain uses TRDV1 with TRDJ1, with 11 positions matching TRDD3. This CDR3 spans 24 amino acids. V shed 4 bases and J 0 bases; nucleotides not matched to a gene: 28. Germline V gene sequence: CDR1 TSWWSYY, CDR2 QGS. CDR3 protein: CALGGDGPPLIWGILGPYTDKLIF. The CDR3 DNA sequence: TGTGCTCTTGGGGGAGACGGCCCCCCTCTGATCTGGGGGATACTTGGGCCTTACACCGATAAACTCATCTTT.

This clone has only a few counts. It is likely a read error: a sequence one base away is far more abundant. The chain has TRDV2 and TRDJ3, with D perhaps matching TRDD2 (6 bases). V was trimmed by 0 bases and J by 2 bases, leaving 22 bases between them. The germline CDR1 and CDR2 sequences are GEAIGNYY and EKD. CDR3 length: 21 amino acids. The CDR3 sequence is CACDTVRGPSESTWDTRQMFF. DNA for the CDR3: TGTGCCTGTGACACCGTAAGAGGCCCTTCCGAATCTACCTGGGACACCCGACAGATGTTTTTC.

In this sample, this clone turned up a few times. This likely came from a read error, as a far larger clone is one base away. Other nucleotide sequences in the sample specify the same CDR3. In DNA form, the CDR3 reads TGTGCCTGTGACACGCTAGGTGGGGGGTCCTACACCGATAAACTCATCTTT. This translates into CACDTLGGGSYTDKLIF. The chain is built from TRDV2 and TRDJ1, with a tentative D call TRDD3 (6 bases). Germline CDR1 GEAIGNYY, CDR2 EKD. Trimming removed 1 base at V and 0 bases at J, with 17 bases between. The CDR3 is 17 residues long.

The table lists this clone with a few counts. The protein in TCRdb stems from a much larger clone and differs at residue 12 from this DNA's translation, likely a read error; here the protein is translated from the DNA. This sequence joins TRDV2 and TRDJ1, with D uncertain. This CDR3 has 14 residues. In germline, CDR1 is GEAIGNYY, CDR2 EKD. This chain's CDR3 is CACDTLRTTDKPIF. The CDR3 DNA is TGTGCCTGTGACACGCTCCGTACAACCGATAAACCCATCTTT.

This clone is termed medium-sized. It differs at one base from a far larger clone, so likely a read error. This sample also contains other DNA sequences that code for the same CDR3. The chain employs TRDV2 and TRDJ1; 9 bases are a match to TRDD3. The CDR3 consists of 19 residues. The germline V gene has CDR1 GEAIGNYY and CDR2 EKD. The CDR3: CACDTVSLGDREDTDKLIF. The CDR3 DNA reads TGTGCCTGCGACACCGTTAGCCTGGGGGATCGGGAGGACACCGATAAACTCATCTTT.

This clone was picked up a small number of times. TCRdb's listed protein matches a much larger clone and diverges from this DNA's translation at residue 6, likely through a read error; the protein shown comes from the DNA. V usage is TRDV2 and J usage is TRDJ1, with D possibly matching TRDD3 (5 bases). Trimming removed 3 bases from V and 0 bases from J, with 16 bases in between. The germline CDR1 and CDR2 sequences are GEAIGNYY and EKD. The CDR3 is 16 residues long. CDR3 coding DNA: TGTGCCTGTGACGTACCGGGGGGCAAGGACACCGATAAACTCATCTTT. It is translated as CACDVPGGKDTDKLIF.

A word on this clone: A read error likely explains why the TCRdb protein, taken from a much larger clone, differs from this DNA's translation at residue 3; the protein shown is translated from the DNA. The V gene is TRDV2, the J gene TRDJ1; 13 bases are shared with TRDD3. The CDR3 contains 20 residues. Germline-derived CDR1 and CDR2 are GEAIGNYY and EKD. The CDR3 coding sequence is TGTGCCCGTGACGCCGTACTGGGGGATACGCAAAATCACCACACCGATAAACTCATCTTT. As protein: CARDAVLGDTQNHHTDKLIF.

By share, this clone ranks as medium-sized (0.01 to 0.1%). With only one base between it and a far larger clone, this is likely a read error. The V call is TRDV2, the J call TRDJ2, with 7 positions matching TRDD3. CDR3 size: 18 residues. Looked up from germline, CDR1 is GEAIGNYY and CDR2 is EKD. V dropped 1 base and J dropped 0; count of bases not matched to a gene: 10. The CDR3 spells CACDTLGATPPLTAQLFF. In DNA, the CDR3 is TGTGCCTGTGACACTCTGGGGGCCACCCCCCCTTTGACAGCACAACTCTTCTTT.

This clone turned up a few times. TCRdb's protein, taken from a much larger clone, differs from this DNA's translation at residue 13, likely owing to a read error; the protein displayed comes from the DNA. The chain couples TRDV2 to TRDJ3; D is perhaps TRDD3 (6 bases). This CDR3 is built from 18 residues. In germline, CDR1 is GEAIGNYY, CDR2 EKD. DNA for the CDR3: TGTGCCTGTGACACCGCTGGGGTAAGCTCCTGGGACATCCGACAGATGTTTTTC. This translates into CACDTAGVSSWDIRQMFF.

With respect to this clone: A far larger clone is only one base removed, so a read error is likely. CDR3 loop: CALGENPTKTVLIPGYRLLTAQLFF. In DNA form, the CDR3 reads TGTGCTCTTGGGGAAAATCCTACTAAGACTGTCCTAATTCCAGGATACCGCCTTTTGACAGCACAACTCTTCTTT. V and J are TRDV1 and TRDJ2; D may match TRDD2 or TRDD3 (6 bases each). CDR1 and CDR2 from the germline V gene are TSWWSYY and QGS. The CDR3 totals 25 residues. V dropped 2 bases and J dropped 1 base, with 38 bases sitting between them.

The chain has TRDV2 and TRDJ1; 10 nucleotides agree with TRDD3. The germline V gene encodes CDR1 GEAIGNYY and CDR2 EKD. The CDR3 extends over 18 amino acids. Trimming cost V 3 bases and J 0 bases; bases outside gene matches: 12. CDR3 coding DNA: TGTGCCTGTGACTCCCTCACTGGGGGATCCCCGTACACCGATAAACTCATCTTT. Protein sequence: CACDSLTGGSPYTDKLIF.

This clone was counted many times. A single base is all that separates this from a far larger clone, so a read error is likely. The chain uses TRDV2 and TRDJ1, with TRDD3 as a possible D gene (5 bases). The V end was cut by 0 bases, the J end by 2 bases, with 15 bases between. Germline-derived CDR1 and CDR2 are GEAIGNYY and EKD. The CDR3 loop spans 16 amino acids. The chain's CDR3 is CACDTVGERPTDKLIF. Here the CDR3 DNA reads TGTGCCTGTGACACCGTTGGGGAACGTCCTACCGATAAACTCATCTTT.